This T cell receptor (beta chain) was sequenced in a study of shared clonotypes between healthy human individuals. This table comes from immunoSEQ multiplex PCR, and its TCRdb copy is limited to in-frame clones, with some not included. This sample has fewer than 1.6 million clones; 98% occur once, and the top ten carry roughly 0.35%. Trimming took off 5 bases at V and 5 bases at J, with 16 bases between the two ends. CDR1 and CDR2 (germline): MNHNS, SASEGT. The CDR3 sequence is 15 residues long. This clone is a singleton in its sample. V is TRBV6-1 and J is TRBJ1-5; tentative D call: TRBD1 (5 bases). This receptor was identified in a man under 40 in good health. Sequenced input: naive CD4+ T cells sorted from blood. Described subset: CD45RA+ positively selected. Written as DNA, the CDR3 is TGTGCCAGCAGTTCCGGGACTAATAACCATCAGCCCCAGCATTTT. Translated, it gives CASSSGTNNHQPQHF.